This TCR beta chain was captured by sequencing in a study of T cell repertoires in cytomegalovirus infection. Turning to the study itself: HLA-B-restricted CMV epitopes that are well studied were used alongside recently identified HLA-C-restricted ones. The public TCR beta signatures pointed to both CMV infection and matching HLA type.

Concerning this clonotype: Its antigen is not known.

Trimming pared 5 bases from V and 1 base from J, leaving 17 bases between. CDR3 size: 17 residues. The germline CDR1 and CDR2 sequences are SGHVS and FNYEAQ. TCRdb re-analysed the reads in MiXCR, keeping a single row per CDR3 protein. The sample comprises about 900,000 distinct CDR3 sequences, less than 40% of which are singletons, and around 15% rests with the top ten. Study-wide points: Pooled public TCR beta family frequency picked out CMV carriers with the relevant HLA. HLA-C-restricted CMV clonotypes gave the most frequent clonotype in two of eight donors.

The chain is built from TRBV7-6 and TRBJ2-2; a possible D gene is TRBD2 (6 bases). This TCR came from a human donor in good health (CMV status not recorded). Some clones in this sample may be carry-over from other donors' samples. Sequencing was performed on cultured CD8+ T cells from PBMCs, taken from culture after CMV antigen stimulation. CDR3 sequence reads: CASSPLRGLMNTGELFF. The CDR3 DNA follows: TGTGCCAGCAGCCCGCTAAGGGGACTTATGAACACCGGGGAGCTGTTTTTT.